The 16 T cell receptor beta chains in this list originate from one sample, sequenced in a study of blood T cells in healthy people across ages. A second roughly 6 to 12 cycle PCR used barcoded and J-beta primers. From the 5' RACE reads, TCRdb called clonotypes with MiXCR, one entry per CDR3 protein. The repertoire holds around 870,000 distinct CDR3 sequences, with under 35% as singletons. The specimen sequenced was blood. The receptors derive from a woman of 80 years or more in good health.

This chain joins TRBV5-1 and TRBJ2-5, with 7 bases lining up with TRBD2. Trimming cost V 7 bases and J 2 bases; bases outside gene matches: 5. Germline V gives CDR1 SGHRS, CDR2 YFSETQ. The CDR3 extends over 13 amino acids. CDR3 sequence (DNA): TGCGCCAGCGGCCCGGGACTACAAGAGACCCAGTACTTC. Its translation is CASGPGLQETQYF.

This clonotype was observed once. One end of the junction is discordant with germline, which a read error may explain. The V gene is TRBV12-3 or TRBV12-4, the J gene TRBJ2-3, with TRBD1 as a possible D gene (7 bases). The CDR3 extends over 15 amino acids. CDR3 coding DNA: TGTGCCAGCAGTTTACGAGCAGGGGGGCAAGATACGGAGTATTTT. Translating it yields CASSLRAGGQDTEYF.

Details on this clonotype: Given a much more abundant clone one base away, this may be a read error. The chain links TRBV6-2 or TRBV6-3 to TRBJ2-4; 11 nucleotides match TRBD1. Germline CDR1 is MNHEY and CDR2 is SVGEGT. V shed 6 bases and J 15 bases; nucleotides not matched to a gene: 13. CDR3 size: 14 residues. Here the CDR3 DNA reads TGTGCCAGCAGCAGGACAGGGGGCGTGGAGACCCTGTACTTC. It encodes CASSRTGGVETLYF.

The V call is TRBV20-1, the J call TRBJ1-2, with D possibly being TRBD1 (6 bases). The CDR3 consists of 13 residues. The germline gives CDR1 DFQATT, CDR2 SNEGSKA (reference sequence). Trimming took off 6 bases at V and 8 bases at J, with 19 bases between the two ends. Here the CDR3 DNA reads TGCAGTGCAGTAAGGGGGGGGGCTAAGGGCTACACCTTC. This gives the protein CSAVRGGAKGYTF.

There are many counts of this clonotype. The chain employs TRBV11-3 and TRBJ2-5; D uncertain. In germline, CDR1 is SGHNT, CDR2 YENEEA. V dropped 5 bases and J dropped 4 bases, with 11 bases sitting between them. The length of the CDR3 is 13 residues. DNA for the CDR3: TGTGCCAGCAGCATCATAGGCGGAGAGACCCAGTACTTC. Its protein product is CASSIIGGETQYF.

This clonotype was counted a few times. The J gene is TRBJ2-7, the V gene TRBV2, with D uncertain. The CDR3 consists of 12 residues. The germline gives CDR1 SNHLY, CDR2 FYNNEI. The V end was cut by 7 bases, the J end by 6 bases, with 13 bases between. CDR3 coding DNA: TGTGCCAGCAACCTCGGCGGCCTCGAGCAGTACTTC. It specifies CASNLGGLEQYF.

This clonotype has a count of ten or more. This rearrangement joins TRBV6-6 to TRBJ2-1; 11 bases line up with TRBD2. This CDR3 has 15 amino acids. Germline CDR1 and CDR2: MNHNY and SVGAGI (reference sequence). V lost 5 bases to trimming and J lost 4 bases; unmatched junction nucleotides: 4. The CDR3 nucleotides read TGTGCCAGCAGTCAGACTAGCGGGGCTTACAATGAGCAGTTCTTC. It translates to CASSQTSGAYNEQFF.

A remark on this clonotype: One end of the junction fails to match germline, which may point to a read error. The CDR3 region has the DNA TGCAGTGTTAGAGGCTCGTACTACGAGCAGTACTTC. This encodes CSVRGSYYEQYF. The rearrangement joins TRBV20-1 to TRBJ2-4; D is uncertain. The J call may be in error: the DNA end matches TRBJ2-7 better. The CDR3 totals 12 residues. The germline V gene has CDR1 DFQATT and CDR2 SNEGSKA (reference sequence).

The table lists this clonotype with a few counts. This chain connects TRBV28 to TRBJ2-3; 7 bases line up with TRBD1. The CDR3 is 16 residues long. In germline, CDR1 is MDHEN, CDR2 SYDVKM. J gave up 0 bases and V 7 bases, and 10 bases lay outside the gene matches. CDR3 sequence: CASKPGGSISTDTQYF. CDR3 DNA: TGTGCCAGCAAGCCAGGGGGATCCATAAGCACAGATACGCAGTATTTT.

This clonotype was seen ten or more times. V usage is TRBV21-1 and J usage is TRBJ1-3; TRBD1 reflects the table's D call only, with no check against the DNA. TRBV21-1 is tagged as a pseudogene. The CDR3 has 16 residues. The CDR3 bases are TGTGCCAGCAGCAAAAAGCAGGGGTACTACGGAAACACCATATATTTT. It codes for CASSKKQGYYGNTIYF.

This clonotype was recorded a few times. The V and J genes are TRBV20-1 and TRBJ1-2; D may be TRBD1 (6 bases). Trimming pared 2 bases from V and 2 bases from J, leaving 12 bases between. Germline lookup yields CDR1 DFQATT and CDR2 SNEGSKA (reference sequence). This CDR3 comprises 14 residues. This CDR3 is CSARPPDRNYGYTF. The CDR3 coding sequence is TGCAGTGCTAGACCACCGGACAGAAACTATGGCTACACCTTC.

V gene TRBV6-4 combines with J gene TRBJ1-1; 7 bases match TRBD1. CDR3 length: 14 amino acids. V was clipped by 11 bases and J by 2 bases; unmatched bases: 11. Germline CDR1 reads MRHNA; CDR2 reads SNTAGT. The CDR3 here is CAGKGTALNTEAFF. For the CDR3, the DNA is TGTGCCGGCAAAGGGACAGCTTTAAACACTGAAGCTTTCTTT.

Comments on this clonotype: This may stem from a read error, because a much larger clone lies one nucleotide away. The CDR3 DNA sequence: TGCAGCCACCGGAGGGGGCCCGGTGAGCAGTTCTTC. Translation gives CSHRRGPGEQFF. V gene TRBV29-1 combines with J gene TRBJ2-1; tentative D call: TRBD1 (7 bases). The CDR3 consists of 12 residues. V was cut by 8 bases and J by 9 bases, with 17 bases left in between. Germline V CDR1 and CDR2: SQVTM, ANQGSEA.

The V and J genes are TRBV3-1 and TRBJ1-3; no clear D. This CDR3 is 14 amino acids long. The V end lost 5 bases, the J end lost 0 bases, and 8 bases lay between the germline ends. From germline, CDR1 is LGHDT and CDR2 YNNKEL (reference sequence). The CDR3 protein is CASSGRVSGNTIYF. In DNA form, the CDR3 reads TGTGCCAGCAGCGGGCGGGTCTCTGGAAACACCATATATTTT.

Remarks on this clonotype: Being one base from a much bigger clone, this may be a read error. V is TRBV12-3 or TRBV12-4 and J is TRBJ2-7, with D unclear. Deletions cut 7 bases from V and 2 bases from J, with 18 bases between. The CDR3 runs to 15 residues. The DNA of the CDR3 is TGTGCCAGCAAAAATACTCACATTCCACCCTACGAGCAGTACGTC. It is translated as CASKNTHIPPYEQYV.

This clonotype has more than one count but fewer than ten. This chain joins TRBV2 and TRBJ2-3; D may be TRBD1 (5 bases). The germline gives CDR1 SNHLY, CDR2 FYNNEI. V was pared by 4 bases and J by 8 bases, with 19 bases between. The CDR3 runs 15 residues. The CDR3 bases are TGTGCCAGCAGTGTCTTGGGGCAGGGTGAGGCTACGCAGTATTTT. Protein: CASSVLGQGEATQYF.